Included here is one TCR beta chain sequence, with context. This sample was taken from a study of patients and donors after allogeneic stem cell transplantation. One entry per CDR3 protein results from TCRdb running MiXCR on the RT-PCR reads. The sample carries approximately 210,000 distinct CDR3 sequences, approximately 41% recorded once. Trimming shortened V by 0 bases and J by 5 bases, and 15 bases separated the two germline ends. Per germline, CDR1 LGHNA and CDR2 YNFKEQ. CDR3 size: 16 residues. The sequence was collected from a human donor who was either an allogeneic HSCT recipient or a stem cell or donor lymphocyte infusion donor (not recorded which). It is not recorded whose cells these are; they may come from a transplant donor. J is TRBJ2-3 and V is TRBV4-2; D perhaps matches TRBD2 (6 bases). Sequences were obtained from blood, either unsorted or a sorted T cell fraction (not recorded which). DNA for the CDR3: TGTGCCAGCAGCCAAGAGTACCCGGGAGTCAGAGATACGCAGTATTTT. This sequence encodes CASSQEYPGVRDTQYF.